The 11 T cell receptor beta chains listed next were all sequenced from one sample in a study of tumor and adjacent non-tumor tissue in lung cancer. The template was RNA from unsorted bulk tissue. This non-tumor lung sample came from over 3 cm beyond the tumor edge. TCRbeta libraries were built with three rounds of nested PCR, modified from ARM-PCR. Each CDR3 protein gets one entry after TCRdb re-called the multiplex PCR reads with MiXCR. Of approximately 100,000 distinct CDR3 sequences in the sample, around three fifths were seen once. Material: distant non-tumor lung tissue. These receptors all come from a young man with non-small cell lung cancer.

This clonotype showed up just a few times. A much more abundant neighbour one base away suggests this may be a read error. This rearrangement joins TRBV6-2 or TRBV6-3 to TRBJ1-5; D not resolved. Trimming shortened V by 7 bases and J by 3 bases, and 10 bases separated the two germline ends. This CDR3 contains 13 residues. From germline, CDR1 is MNHEY and CDR2 SVGEGT. CDR3 protein: CASNYGPNQPQHF. The CDR3 DNA reads TGTGCCAGCAATTATGGGCCCAATCAGCCCCAGCATTTT.

The V call is TRBV7-2, the J call TRBJ2-5; no clear D gene. V lost 0 bases and J 9 bases, leaving 11 bases between the germline ends. CDR3 length equals 13 residues. Looked up from germline, CDR1 is SGHTA and CDR2 is FQGNSA. In nucleotides, the CDR3 is TGTGCCAGCAGCTTAGCCTGGGATGAGGCCCAGTACTTC. Its protein is CASSLAWDEAQYF.

In DNA form, the CDR3 reads TGTGCCAGCAGCGTAGTATCGGGGGGGCTCACCGGGGAGCTGTTTTTT. It translates to CASSVVSGGLTGELFF. The chain uses TRBV9 and TRBJ2-2, with TRBD2 matching over 8 bases. The CDR3 extends over 16 amino acids. Per germline, CDR1 SGDLS and CDR2 YYNGEE. Germline trimming cut 0 bases from V and 4 bases from J; bases unmatched to any gene: 5.

Comments on this clonotype: A much larger clone lies one base from this, so it may be a read error. The chain joins TRBV11-2 to TRBJ2-3, with D possibly being TRBD2 (5 bases). This CDR3 has 15 amino acids. Germline-derived CDR1 and CDR2 are SGHAT and FQNNGV. Here the CDR3 reads CANSLSTGSTDTQYF. Written as DNA, the CDR3 is TGTGCCAACAGCTTATCGACGGGGAGCACAGATACGCAGTATTTT.

This clonotype was recorded only once. The junction departs from germline at one end; a sequencing error may be responsible. This chain connects TRBV29-1 to TRBJ2-7; 10 bases align to TRBD2. CDR1 is SQVTM and CDR2 is ANQGSEA in the germline V gene. The CDR3 has 18 amino acids. The CDR3 is CSAENPSGSSFGSYEQYF. The CDR3 DNA is TGCAGCGCTGAAAATCCTAGCGGGAGTAGCTTTGGGTCCTACGAGCAGTACTTC.

The chain is built from TRBV20-1 and TRBJ2-7; a weak D match, TRBD2 (5 bases). CDR1 DFQATT and CDR2 SNEGSKA come from the germline V gene (reference sequence). Trimming cost V 4 bases and J 0 bases, with 16 bases left between them. This CDR3 spans 15 amino acids. The CDR3 DNA reads as TGCAGTGCTACCGATGGAGGCATGAACTCCTACGAGCAGTACTTC. Its translation: CSATDGGMNSYEQYF.

Regarding this clonotype: A much larger clonotype is one base distant, so this may be a read error. Since the CDR3 does not end with the conserved phenylalanine or tryptophan, this likely comes from a read error. The chain recombines TRBV12-3 or TRBV12-4 with TRBJ1-1, with D hard to call. The CDR3 spans 13 residues. The ends were cut back, 6 bases at V and 2 bases at J, with 10 bases in the middle. CDR3 sequence (DNA): TGTGCCAGCAGCCCGCCGGCAAACACTGAAGCTTTCTCT. Encoded protein: CASSPPANTEAFS.

A word on this clonotype: The CDR3 end shows no conserved phenylalanine or tryptophan, and so a read error is likely. The gene calls are TRBV16 and TRBJ2-1; 13 bases align to TRBD2. The CDR3 is 17 residues long. CDR1 is KGHSY and CDR2 is FQNENV in the germline V gene. The V segment lost 2 bases and the J segment 12 bases; nucleotides outside the gene matches: 13. CDR3 sequence: CASSQAELAGGDHVQFL. In DNA, the CDR3 is TGTGCCAGCAGCCAAGCAGAACTAGCGGGGGGGGACCATGTGCAGTTCCTC.

In its sample, this clonotype was seen once. At one end, the junction sequence differs from germline, possibly due to a read error. This chain joins TRBV12-3 or TRBV12-4 and TRBJ2-1; D is possibly TRBD2 (5 bases). The length of the CDR3 is 12 residues. CDR3 sequence (DNA): TGTGCCACCAGTTTCGGGGTAGGTGAGCAGTTCTTC. Its protein product is CATSFGVGEQFF.

The sample holds a few counts of this clonotype. A much larger clone differs by one base, so this may be a read error. The rearrangement joins TRBV5-5 to TRBJ1-2, with D tentatively TRBD1 (5 bases). CDR3 size: 15 residues. Germline CDR1 is SGHKS and CDR2 is YYEKEE (reference sequence). This chain's CDR3 is CASSLDPRGNCGYTF. As DNA, the CDR3 is TGTGCCAGCAGCTTGGACCCTAGGGGTAACTGTGGCTACACCTTC.

This clonotype was observed many times. CDR3 nucleotide sequence: TGTGCCAGTCTCGGACGGACCCATCAGCCCCAGCATTTT. Protein product: CASLGRTHQPQHF. V usage is TRBV6-2 or TRBV6-3 and J usage is TRBJ1-5; no firm D call. V was clipped by 9 bases and J by 5 bases, with 14 bases between them. Germline CDR1 is MNHEY and CDR2 is SVGEGT. The CDR3 runs 13 residues.